Following are 20 T cell receptor beta chains from one sample sequenced in a study of spatial heterogeneity in lung cancer. Study-level results: It was found that expanded intratumoral alpha and beta TCR counts tracked tumor mutation counts.

The time point denotes: sample taken at primary tumor resection. A single record per CDR3 protein comes from TCRdb applying MiXCR to the 5' RACE reads. The repertoire consists of about 15,000 distinct CDR3 sequences, with more than 5% occurring once and the leading ten covering under 7%. These receptors' targets are unknown. The sample consisted of lung tumor tissue, taken at surgery. The receptors shown here come from a male donor with early-stage non-small cell lung cancer.

This clonotype has at least ten counts. This beta chain is a stray read from a library made for alpha chains; its abundance is not meaningful. This chain links TRBV28 with TRBJ2-7, with D perhaps TRBD1 or TRBD2 (6 bases each). The CDR3 consists of 16 residues. Between the trimmed V and J ends, which lost 7 bases and 0 bases, there was a span of 19 bases. Per germline, CDR1 MDHEN and CDR2 SYDVKM. CDR3 nucleotide sequence: TGTGCCAGCACCGTAACGGGGGCGGGTAGCTCCTACGAGCAGTACTTC. Translation: CASTVTGAGSSYEQYF.

This clonotype has at least ten counts. The library was designed around alpha chains, so this beta chain is a stray read whose abundance carries little weight. The chain is built from TRBV29-1 and TRBJ1-1; the D is unclear. The CDR3 covers 9 residues. V was pared by 7 bases and J by 3 bases, with 3 bases between. Germline CDR1 is SQVTM and CDR2 is ANQGSEA. In DNA, the CDR3 is TGCAGCGCTGACACTGAAGCTTTCTTT. It codes for CSADTEAFF.

This clonotype came up many times. Because this beta chain is a stray read in a library intended to capture alpha chains, its abundance should not be given much weight. This chain uses TRBV20-1 with TRBJ2-1, with D tentatively TRBD2 (6 bases). Germline CDR1 reads DFQATT; CDR2 reads SNEGSKA (reference sequence). The CDR3 contains 14 residues. Trimming pared 6 bases from V and 2 bases from J, leaving 14 bases between. The CDR3 region is CSARASEAYNEQFF. The CDR3 DNA follows: TGCAGTGCGCGCGCTAGCGAGGCCTACAATGAGCAGTTCTTC.

This clonotype is medium-sized (0.01 to 0.1%). This beta chain is a stray sequence in a library constructed for alpha chains; its clone size is not meaningful. This rearrangement joins TRBV10-3 to TRBJ2-5; tentatively, D is TRBD1 (5 bases). The ends were cut back, 5 bases at V and 4 bases at J, with 14 bases in the middle. The CDR3 runs to 14 residues. Per the germline V gene, CDR1 is ENHRY and CDR2 is SYGVKD. This CDR3 is CAISSDSPGETQYF. CDR3 nucleotide sequence: TGTGCCATCAGTTCAGACAGCCCGGGAGAGACCCAGTACTTC.

This clonotype was counted many times. A library made for alpha chains picked up this beta chain off target, so its size means little. The chain links TRBV12-3 or TRBV12-4 to TRBJ2-5; no firm D call. The CDR3 totals 11 residues. V was shortened by 3 bases and J by 9 bases, with 8 bases between the two germline ends. The CDR3 DNA follows: TGTGCCAGCAGTTTGATCTATGCCCAGTACTTC. This translates into CASSLIYAQYF.

This clonotype came up many times. Because the library targeted alpha chains, this beta chain is an off-target read whose size means little. This rearrangement joins TRBV7-2 to TRBJ2-1; 8 nucleotides align to TRBD2. The germline V gene has CDR1 SGHTA and CDR2 FQGNSA. J gave up 3 bases and V 5 bases, and 9 bases lay outside the gene matches. The CDR3 extends over 16 amino acids. CDR3 coding DNA: TGTGCCAGCAGCATCAGAGCGGGGGCGAACTACAATGAGCAGTTCTTC. This translates into CASSIRAGANYNEQFF.

This clonotype was counted at least ten times. This beta chain is a stray read from a library made for alpha chains; its abundance is not meaningful. The rearrangement uses TRBV9 and TRBJ1-3; D not resolved. The CDR3 length is 15 residues. Between the trimmed V and J ends, which lost 5 bases and 0 bases, there was a span of 12 bases. Germline CDR1 reads SGDLS; CDR2 reads YYNGEE. CDR3 protein: CASSDEGHSGNTIYF. The DNA of the CDR3 is TGTGCCAGCAGTGATGAAGGCCACTCTGGAAACACCATATATTTT. Filled out from reference TRBV9 and TRBJ1-3, the complete variable domain reads DSGVTQTPKHLITATGQRVTLRCSPRSGDLSVYWYQQSLDQGLQFLIQYYNGEERAKGNILERFSAQQFPDLHSELNLSSLELGDSALYFCASSDEGHSGNTIYFGEGSWLTVV.

This clonotype qualifies as medium-sized. A library prepared for alpha chains yielded this beta chain as an off-target read; its size is of little meaning. The chain uses TRBV27 and TRBJ1-2; possibly TRBD1 for D (5 bases). The V and J ends lost 6 bases and 8 bases respectively, with 19 bases between them. The CDR3 consists of 14 residues. Germline lookup yields CDR1 MNHEY and CDR2 SMNVEV (reference sequence). The CDR3 loop reads CASSPLAQAAGYTF. CDR3 nucleotides: TGTGCCAGCAGCCCATTGGCACAGGCGGCGGGCTACACCTTC.

This clonotype is judged medium-sized. In a library made to pick up alpha chains, this beta chain is a stray read with a size that means little. This chain links TRBV13 with TRBJ2-2; D is unresolved. Trimming removed 2 bases from V and 7 bases from J, with 8 bases in between. Germline V gene lookup returns CDR1 PRHDT and CDR2 FYEKMQ (reference sequence). CDR3 length: 13 amino acids. The CDR3 loop reads CASSLFTYGELFF. The CDR3 DNA follows: TGTGCCAGCAGCTTATTTACATACGGGGAGCTGTTTTTT. The whole variable domain, remainder taken from reference TRBV13 and TRBJ2-2, is AAGVIQSPRHLIKEKRETATLKCYPIPRHDTVYWYQQGPGQDPQFLISFYEKMQSDKGSIPDRFSAQQFSDYHSELNMSSLELGDSALYFCASSLFTYGELFFGEGSRLTVL.

In its sample, this clonotype was seen a few times. With the library built for alpha chains, this beta chain is off target and its frequency is not meaningful. The V call is TRBV5-5, the J call TRBJ1-2, with D unresolved. V was cut by 2 bases and J by 6 bases, with 11 bases left in between. Germline-derived CDR1 and CDR2 are SGHKS and YYEKEE (reference sequence). The CDR3 is 13 amino acids. As DNA, the CDR3 is TGTGCCAGCAGCTTTAGGGATAGGAATGGCTACACCTTC. As protein: CASSFRDRNGYTF.

In its sample, this clonotype was seen many times. The library was prepared for alpha chains; this beta chain is a stray read, so its frequency means little. This sequence joins TRBV10-3 and TRBJ2-7; the match to TRBD1 covers 10 bases. Trimming at V came to 1 base and at J to 6 bases, leaving 6 bases not matched to a gene. CDR3 length: 15 residues. Germline V gene data show CDR1 as ENHRY and CDR2 as SYGVKD. The CDR3 coding sequence is TGTGCCATCAGTGAGTACCCGGGACAGGGGTTCGAGCAGTACTTC. Translation: CAISEYPGQGFEQYF.

In this sample, this clonotype turned up many times. For a library built for alpha chains, this beta chain is a stray read; little rests on its size. In DNA, the CDR3 is TGCAGTGCTAGAGACGCTAGCGGGAGCGACAATGAGCAGTTCTTC. Its translation is CSARDASGSDNEQFF. The chain carries TRBV20-1 and TRBJ2-1; 10 bases match TRBD2. V gave up 0 bases and J gave up 5 bases; unmatched junction bases: 4. There are 15 residues in the CDR3. Germline lookup yields CDR1 DFQATT and CDR2 SNEGSKA (reference sequence).

This clonotype was picked up many times. This beta chain is a stray read from a library made for alpha chains; its abundance is not meaningful. The chain employs TRBV6-2 or TRBV6-3 and TRBJ2-7, with D possibly being TRBD1 (6 bases). In germline, CDR1 is MNHEY, CDR2 SVGEGT. V was cut by 2 bases and J by 4 bases, with 9 bases left in between. CDR3 length: 13 residues. CDR3 DNA sequence: TGTGCCAGCAGTTACCCTAGGGGGTACGAGCAGTACTTC. Protein sequence: CASSYPRGYEQYF.

There are many counts of this clonotype. Since it is a stray read in a library aimed at alpha chains, this beta chain has a size that is not meaningful. The J gene is TRBJ2-7, the V gene TRBV20-1; D remains ambiguous. Germline values: CDR1 DFQATT, CDR2 SNEGSKA (reference sequence). V was clipped by 6 bases and J by 1 base, with 19 bases between them. This CDR3 has 15 residues. CDR3 nucleotide sequence: TGCAGTGCCATGCTTTGGAACCTCTCGTCCTACGAGCAGTACTTC. Amino acids: CSAMLWNLSSYEQYF.

In this sample, this clonotype turned up many times. Because the library targeted alpha chains, this beta chain is an off-target read whose size means little. The gene calls are TRBV5-4 and TRBJ2-5; 10 nucleotides align to TRBD2. The CDR3 sequence is 16 residues long. The ends lost 2 bases at V and 5 bases at J; junction bases unmatched: 9. The V gene's germline CDR1 is SGHNT and CDR2 YYREEE (reference sequence). CDR3 bases: TGTGCCAGCAGCTTCGTTAATAGCGGGAGGTCGGAGACCCAGTACTTC. Translating it yields CASSFVNSGRSETQYF.

This clonotype was recorded at least ten times. This beta chain came through as a stray read in a library set up for alpha chains, and its size says little. The V and J genes are TRBV12-5 and TRBJ2-1; D is ambiguous. The CDR3 is 13 amino acids. Germline CDR1 and CDR2: LGHNT and FRNRAP. Trimming pared 5 bases from V and 7 bases from J, leaving 12 bases between. This CDR3 is CASGGSWGNEQFF. The DNA for the CDR3 is TGTGCTAGTGGTGGTAGTTGGGGAAATGAGCAGTTCTTC.

This clonotype showed up many times. In a library made to pick up alpha chains, this beta chain is a stray read with a size that means little. V usage is TRBV5-6 and J usage is TRBJ1-2; D call uncertain. V was cut by 4 bases and J by 3 bases, with 19 bases left in between. This CDR3 comprises 16 residues. Per germline, CDR1 SGHDT and CDR2 YYEEEE. The CDR3 sequence is CASSTKTALWDYGYTF. Written as DNA, the CDR3 is TGTGCCAGCAGCACCAAAACGGCCCTCTGGGACTATGGCTACACCTTC.

By proportion, this clonotype is medium-sized. The library was prepared for alpha chains; this beta chain is a stray read, so its frequency means little. V is TRBV7-9 and J is TRBJ1-5, with TRBD1 as a possible D gene (6 bases). Per germline, CDR1 SEHNR and CDR2 FQNEAQ (reference sequence). This CDR3 is 14 amino acids long. Trimming removed 4 bases at V and 5 bases at J, with 12 bases between. In DNA, the CDR3 is TGTGCCAGCAGCTCACAGGGTACGGATCAGCCCCAGCATTTT. Encoded protein: CASSSQGTDQPQHF.

This clonotype was picked up many times. Being off target in a library aimed at alpha chains, this beta chain has a size of little meaning. CDR3 sequence (DNA): TGTGCCAGCAGCGGACTAGCGGGGAACACCGGGGAGCTGTTTTTT. It specifies CASSGLAGNTGELFF. This chain joins TRBV11-2 and TRBJ2-2; 11 bases align to TRBD2. Germline lookup yields CDR1 SGHAT and CDR2 FQNNGV. J gave up 1 base and V 5 bases, and 0 bases lay outside the gene matches. The CDR3 sequence is 15 residues long.

This clonotype was picked up a small number of times. The library was built for alpha chains, so this beta chain is an off-target read and its size means little. The chain combines TRBV12-3 or TRBV12-4 with TRBJ1-5; 8 nucleotides agree with TRBD1. Trimming removed 6 bases from V and 2 bases from J; junction bases left unmatched: 6. The CDR3 has 15 amino acids. CDR3 in amino acids: CASRKGQEGNQPQHF. DNA of the CDR3: TGTGCCAGCAGAAAGGGACAGGAGGGCAATCAGCCCCAGCATTTT.